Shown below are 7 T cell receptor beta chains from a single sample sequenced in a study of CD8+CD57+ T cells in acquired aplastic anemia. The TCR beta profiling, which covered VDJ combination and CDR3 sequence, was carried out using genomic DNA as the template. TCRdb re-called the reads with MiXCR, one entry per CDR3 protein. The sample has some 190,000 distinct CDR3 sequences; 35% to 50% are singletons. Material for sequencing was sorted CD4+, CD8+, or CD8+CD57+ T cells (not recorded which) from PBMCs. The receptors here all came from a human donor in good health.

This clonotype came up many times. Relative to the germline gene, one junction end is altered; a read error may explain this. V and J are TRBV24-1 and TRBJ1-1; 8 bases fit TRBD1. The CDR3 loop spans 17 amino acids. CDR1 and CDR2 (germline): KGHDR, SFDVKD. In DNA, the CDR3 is TGTACCACCAGTGATTTCGGGCAGGGGGCAAACAACACTGAAGCTTTCTTT. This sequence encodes CTTSDFGQGANNTEAFF.

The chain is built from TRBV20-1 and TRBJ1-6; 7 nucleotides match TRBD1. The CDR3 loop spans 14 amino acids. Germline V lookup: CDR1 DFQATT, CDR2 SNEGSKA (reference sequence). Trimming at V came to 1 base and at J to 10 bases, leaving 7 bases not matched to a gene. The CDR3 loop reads CSARGGGYGSPLHF. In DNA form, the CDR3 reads TGCAGTGCTAGAGGAGGGGGCTACGGATCACCCCTCCACTTT.

The CDR3 coding sequence is TGCAGTGCTGAGGGGGGGGGCAATTCACCCCTCCACTTT. It yields the protein CSAEGGGNSPLHF. This chain links TRBV20-1 with TRBJ1-6; possible D gene TRBD1, 6 bases. The CDR3 extends over 13 amino acids. Per germline, CDR1 DFQATT and CDR2 SNEGSKA (reference sequence). The germline V and J ends were trimmed by 5 bases and 7 bases, with 12 bases remaining between them.

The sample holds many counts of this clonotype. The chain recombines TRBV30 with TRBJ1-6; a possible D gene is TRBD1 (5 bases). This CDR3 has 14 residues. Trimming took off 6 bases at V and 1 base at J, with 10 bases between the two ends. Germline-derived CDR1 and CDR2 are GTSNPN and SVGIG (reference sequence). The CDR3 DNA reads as TGTGCCTGCTCAGGGTCGTCCTATAATTCACCCCTCCACTTT. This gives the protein CACSGSSYNSPLHF.

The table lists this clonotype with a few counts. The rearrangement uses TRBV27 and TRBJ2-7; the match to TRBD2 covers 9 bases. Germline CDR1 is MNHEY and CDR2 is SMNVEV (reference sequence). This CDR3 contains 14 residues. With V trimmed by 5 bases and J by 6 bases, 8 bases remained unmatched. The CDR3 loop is CASSRDSGRFEQYF. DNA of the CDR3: TGTGCCAGCAGTCGGGATAGCGGGAGATTCGAGCAGTACTTC.

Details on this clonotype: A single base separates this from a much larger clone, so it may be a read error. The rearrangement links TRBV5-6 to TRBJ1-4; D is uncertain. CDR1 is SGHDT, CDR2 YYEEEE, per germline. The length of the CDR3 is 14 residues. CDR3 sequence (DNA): TGTGCCAGCAGCTTGAGACGGCCTAATGAAAACCTGTTTTTT. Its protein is CASSLRRPNENLFF.

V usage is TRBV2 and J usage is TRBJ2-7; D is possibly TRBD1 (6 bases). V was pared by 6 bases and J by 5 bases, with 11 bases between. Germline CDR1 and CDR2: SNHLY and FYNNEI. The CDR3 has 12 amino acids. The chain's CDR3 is CASRPQGDEQYF. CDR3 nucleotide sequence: TGTGCCAGCAGGCCACAGGGCGACGAGCAGTACTTC.